A single sample gave rise to the 14 T cell receptor beta chains below, sequenced in a study of blood T cell repertoires in COVID-19 (dated by TCRdb to between 2020 and 2021). The library was prepared using the immunoSEQ multiplex PCR assay. This immuneACCESS table, as held by TCRdb, lists in-frame sequences with V and J called but not all clones. Of the missing ones, under half trace to an unresolved V gene in checked studies; the others have no known cause. This sample has over 200,000 clones in its table, and about nine tenths of those were observed once. Clones ranked in the top ten supply approximately 10% of the sample. Sequencing was carried out using PBMCs or T cells enriched from blood (not recorded which). The receptors stem from a man younger than 30 with acute COVID-19.

This clone was detected only once. As DNA, the CDR3 is TGTGCCAGCAGTTCCGGGGTAACATCTTACAATGAGCAGTTCTTC. Protein: CASSSGVTSYNEQFF. The V and J genes are TRBV28 and TRBJ2-1; a possible D gene is TRBD2 (5 bases). With 4 bases removed from V and 4 bases from J, the gap between germline ends came to 14 bases. Germline V gene lookup returns CDR1 MDHEN and CDR2 SYDVKM. The CDR3 runs to 15 residues.

The J gene is TRBJ1-1, the V gene TRBV7-8; TRBD1 matches 8 bases. The length of the CDR3 is 15 residues. After removal of 3 bases from V and 6 bases from J, the junction contained 9 bases not matched to a gene. Germline CDR1 reads SGHVS; CDR2 reads FQNEAQ. The CDR3 protein is CASSFLGQGGSEAFF. CDR3 DNA: TGTGCCAGCAGCTTTCTAGGACAGGGAGGTTCTGAAGCTTTCTTT.

The chain couples TRBV28 to TRBJ2-1, with 11 bases that match TRBD2. V lost 5 bases, J lost 15 bases, and 15 bases stayed unmatched. This CDR3 spans 15 amino acids. Germline loops: CDR1 MDHEN, CDR2 SYDVKM. The CDR3 DNA reads TGTGCCAGCAGTCCCACGACTAGCGGGATTCGTTTGGGGTTCTTC. Amino acids: CASSPTTSGIRLGFF.

The genes are TRBV28 and TRBJ1-1, with D possibly matching TRBD1 (6 bases). The length of the CDR3 is 14 residues. Germline CDR1 MDHEN, CDR2 SYDVKM. V was cut by 7 bases and J by 2 bases, with 14 bases left in between. The CDR3 DNA is TGTGCCAGCACCGCGGGGGCTGAAAACACTGAAGCTTTCTTT. Amino acid sequence: CASTAGAENTEAFF.

The chain has TRBV28 and TRBJ2-5, with unresolved D. The CDR3 length is 12 residues. Trimming cost V 6 bases and J 5 bases, with 10 bases left between them. Per the germline V gene, CDR1 is MDHEN and CDR2 is SYDVKM. The CDR3 region has the DNA TGTGCCAGCAGGGGTGTCGGGGAGACCCAGTACTTC. This sequence encodes CASRGVGETQYF.

The chain couples TRBV5-1 to TRBJ1-2; TRBD1 is a possible D gene (5 bases). Germline values: CDR1 SGHRS, CDR2 YFSETQ. The CDR3 is 13 amino acids. Trimming stripped 2 bases from V and 8 bases from J, with 13 bases between. CDR3 in DNA: TGCGCCAGCAGCTTCGGGTCAGGGAAGGGCTACACCTTC. Amino acids: CASSFGSGKGYTF.

This chain uses TRBV5-1 with TRBJ1-2; no clear D gene. The CDR3 extends over 13 amino acids. With 0 bases removed from V and 1 base from J, the gap between germline ends came to 4 bases. The germline V gene has CDR1 SGHRS and CDR2 YFSETQ. The CDR3 is CASSLASNYGYTF. The CDR3 nucleotides read TGCGCCAGCAGCTTGGCCAGTAACTATGGCTACACCTTC.

The V call is TRBV13, the J call TRBJ2-7; D possibly corresponds to TRBD2 (6 bases). Trimming stripped 4 bases from V and 2 bases from J, with 12 bases between. Germline CDR1 reads PRHDT; CDR2 reads FYEKMQ (reference sequence). This CDR3 spans 14 amino acids. The CDR3, as DNA: TGTGCCAGCAGCTCGGGACTCGTGGCCTACGAGCAGTACTTC. Translation: CASSSGLVAYEQYF.

The chain couples TRBV3-1 (or the pseudogene TRBV3-2) to TRBJ1-2; possible D gene TRBD1, 6 bases. The V and J ends lost 3 bases and 4 bases respectively, with 18 bases between them. The CDR3 totals 16 residues. The germline V gene encodes CDR1 LGHDT and CDR2 YNNKEL (reference sequence). DNA of the CDR3: TGTGCCAGCAGCCACATAAGGCAGGGGCAAGGCTATGGCTACACCTTC. Its translation is CASSHIRQGQGYGYTF.

J is TRBJ1-1 and V is TRBV5-5; 7 nucleotides match TRBD1. V gave up 4 bases and J gave up 0 bases; unmatched junction bases: 3. The CDR3 is made up of 14 amino acids. Germline V gives CDR1 SGHKS, CDR2 YYEKEE (reference sequence). CDR3 coding DNA: TGTGCCAGCAGCGTGGGACAGATGAACACTGAAGCTTTCTTT. Translating it yields CASSVGQMNTEAFF. The whole variable domain, filled in from reference TRBV5-5 and TRBJ1-1, reads DAGVTQSPTHLIKTRGQQVTLRCSPISGHKSVSWYQQVLGQGPQFIFQYYEKEERGRGNFPDRFSARQFPNYSSELNVNALLLGDSALYLCASSVGQMNTEAFFGQGTRLTVV.

The chain joins TRBV7-8 to TRBJ2-1; TRBD1 aligns across 11 bases. J lost 5 bases, V lost 5 bases, and 8 bases had no gene match. This CDR3 spans 16 amino acids. The V gene's germline CDR1 is SGHVS and CDR2 FQNEAQ. The CDR3: CASSKGGQGENNEQFF. The DNA of the CDR3 is TGTGCCAGCAGCAAGGGGGGACAGGGGGAGAACAATGAGCAGTTCTTC.

The gene calls are TRBV27 and TRBJ2-5; D is possibly TRBD2 (6 bases). Germline CDR1 MNHEY, CDR2 SMNVEV (reference sequence). This CDR3 is 16 amino acids long. V was pared by 0 bases and J by 4 bases, with 15 bases between. The CDR3 DNA sequence: TGTGCCAGCAGTTTATCTTCGACGGGAGCACGAGAGACCCAGTACTTC. Its protein product is CASSLSSTGARETQYF.

This chain connects TRBV12-3 or TRBV12-4 to TRBJ1-1; D unresolved. V lost 7 bases to trimming and J lost 9 bases, with 18 bases between them. CDR3 size: 13 residues. The DNA for the CDR3 is TGTGCCAGCACCACTACCGGCCCCACAAAAGCTTTCTTT. Translating it yields CASTTTGPTKAFF.

Only one count was recorded for this clone. This chain links TRBV4-1 with TRBJ1-4; no clear D. Per germline, CDR1 MGHRA and CDR2 YSYEKL. Deletions cut 1 base from V and 5 bases from J, with 14 bases between. The CDR3 is 16 amino acids. The CDR3 spells CASSQVKMTSNEKLFF. The CDR3 nucleotides are TGCGCCAGCAGCCAAGTTAAGATGACAAGCAATGAAAAACTGTTTTTT.